A single sample is the source of the 3 T cell receptor beta chains below, sequenced in a study of low-dose radiotherapy and immunotherapy resistance in tumors. The time point here: before trial treatment. Primers used for first-strand cDNA, a TRAV- and TRBV-specific set, covered both alpha and beta chains. It was with a constant-region primer and a V-primer adapter that TCRs were amplified over approximately 18 PCR cycles. TCRdb reanalysed the reads using MiXCR and keeps one entry per CDR3 protein. Of fewer than 95,000 distinct CDR3 sequences listed, 9.4% are singletons. The sample in question was PBMCs, obtained before treatment. These TCRs come from a male donor with prostate cancer.

This clonotype was detected many times. The V and J genes are TRBV6-5 and TRBJ1-4; maybe TRBD1 (5 bases). Trimming took off 10 bases at V and 8 bases at J, with 14 bases between the two ends. The germline gives CDR1 MNHEY, CDR2 SVGAGI. The CDR3 contains 12 residues. The CDR3 nucleotides read TGTGCCATCGGGACCCCGGAAGAAAAACTGTTTTTT. It translates to CAIGTPEEKLFF.

The chain uses TRBV12-3 or TRBV12-4 and TRBJ2-1; D might be TRBD2 (5 bases). V lost 3 bases and J lost 5, with 14 bases in between. This CDR3 has 15 amino acids. In DNA form, the CDR3 reads TGTGCCAGCAGTTTGGGTCAAGCGGAGAACAATGAGCAGTTCTTC. It encodes CASSLGQAENNEQFF.

In regard to this clonotype: With only one base between it and a far larger clone, this is likely a read error. The chain links TRBV6-8 to TRBJ2-7; D call uncertain. The CDR3 is made up of 13 amino acids. Germline CDR1 reads MNHGY; CDR2 reads SAAAGT. Trimming stripped 2 bases from V and 7 bases from J, with 12 bases between. The CDR3 sequence is CASSYRRFREQYF. The CDR3, as DNA: TGTGCCAGCAGTTACCGGAGATTTAGGGAGCAGTACTTC.